This TCR beta chain was profiled in a study of blood T cell repertoires in COVID-19. Across the study: Material from acute and convalescent COVID-19 was sourced from the United States, Italy and Spain.

Germline V gives CDR1 SGHVT, CDR2 SQSDAQ. This CDR3 contains 15 residues. V lost 6 bases to trimming and J lost 1 base, with 15 bases between them. Study processing details: Reference gene primers were amplified, and this amplification served to estimate nucleated cell counts. Assay: immunoSEQ multiplex PCR; the TCRdb copy retains only in-frame clones and omits some. The V and J calls and clone size come from that table; D and trimming were worked out from the DNA. The sample shows approximately 220,000 clones, under 90% of them seen only once. The specimen was peripheral blood. The chain carries TRBV7-4 and TRBJ1-1, with D perhaps matching TRBD1 (5 bases). The TCR originated in a woman aged 55-75 years who had recovered from COVID-19. The CDR3 sequence is CASRPGTGENTEAFF. In DNA form, the CDR3 reads TGTGCCAGCAGACCAGGGACGGGAGAGAACACTGAAGCTTTCTTT.